Listed below are T cell receptor beta chains from one sample, sequenced in a study of shared clonotypes between healthy human individuals. Some clones are missing from TCRdb's copy, which holds only in-frame ones; the method was immunoSEQ multiplex PCR. The sample has fewer than 3 million clones, 80% to 95% seen once. Sequencing was done on a sample of naive CD4+ T cells from PBMCs. These receptors were collected from a man younger than 35 in good health. Some clones in this sample may be carry-over from other donors' samples. The CDR3 runs from the conserved cysteine through the conserved F or W. The order of the fields is V gene, D gene, clone size, J gene, CDR3 DNA, CDR3 protein. D genes are given only for firm matches. Clone sizes are given selectively: once, few, many, or a class where the clone is expanded.

V: TRBV23-1
D: .
size: once
J: TRBJ1-1
DNA: TGCGCCAGCAGTCAGGGGGCAGGGCCGAAGAACACTGAAGCTTTCTTT
CDR3: CASSQGAGPKNTEAFF

V: TRBV11-1
D: .
size: .
J: TRBJ2-1
DNA: TGTGCCAGCAGCTTAGTGGCGGGATCAGGGAATGAGCAGTTCTTC
CDR3: CASSLVAGSGNEQFF

V: TRBV7-2
D: .
size: once
J: TRBJ2-3
DNA: TGTGCCAGCAGCTGGACCCGGGACCACCAAACGGATACGCAGTATTTT
CDR3: CASSWTRDHQTDTQYF

V: TRBV6-5
D: .
size: .
J: TRBJ2-2
DNA: TGTGCCAGCAAGGACGCGAACACCGGGGAGCTGTTTTTT
CDR3: CASKDANTGELFF

V: TRBV14
D: .
size: once
J: TRBJ2-7
DNA: TGTGCCAGCAGCCCAAGGACACGGGCGAGCTCCTACGAGCAGTACTTC
CDR3: CASSPRTRASSYEQYF

V: TRBV18
D: TRBD2
size: .
J: TRBJ2-1
DNA: TGTGCCAGCTCACCAAGCGGGGGGTACAATGAGCAGTTCTTC
CDR3: CASSPSGGYNEQFF

V: TRBV5-5
D: .
size: .
J: TRBJ1-1
DNA: TGTGCCAGCAGCAAACTCAGACAGAACACTGAAGCTTTCTTT
CDR3: CASSKLRQNTEAFF

V: TRBV30
D: .
size: .
J: TRBJ1-2
DNA: TGTGCCTGGAGTGTTCGTCAGACTTATGGCTACACCTTC
CDR3: CAWSVRQTYGYTF

V: TRBV27
D: .
size: .
J: TRBJ1-5
DNA: TGTGCCAGCAGCATTCCAGGGCGCAATCAGCCCCAGCATTTT
CDR3: CASSIPGRNQPQHF

V: TRBV28
D: .
size: .
J: TRBJ1-2
DNA: TGTGCCAGCAGTTTACCCAGGGACCTTGGCTACACCTTC
CDR3: CASSLPRDLGYTF

V: TRBV9
D: TRBD1
size: few
J: TRBJ2-1
DNA: TGTGCCAGCAGCGTAGACAGGGGGGCCTACAATGAGCAGTTCTTC
CDR3: CASSVDRGAYNEQFF

V: TRBV6-5
D: .
size: .
J: TRBJ1-1
DNA: TGTGCCAGCAGTTACCGCGAGAGGAACACTGAAGCTTTCTTT
CDR3: CASSYRERNTEAFF

V: TRBV7-3
D: TRBD1
size: .
J: TRBJ2-3
DNA: TGTGCCAGCAGCTTAATGGGACAGTTCACAGATACGCAGTATTTT
CDR3: CASSLMGQFTDTQYF

V: TRBV29-1
D: .
size: .
J: TRBJ1-2
DNA: TGCAGCGTTGAAGATTACAAGGGAATAGGGTATGGCTACACCTTC
CDR3: CSVEDYKGIGYGYTF

V: TRBV9
D: .
size: .
J: TRBJ2-1
DNA: TGTGCCAGCAGCACAGGGACTTCCCTGGTCTCCTACAATGAGCAGTTCTTC
CDR3: CASSTGTSLVSYNEQFF

V: TRBV9
D: .
size: .
J: TRBJ2-5
DNA: TGTGCCAGCAGCGTAGACCCTTTAGAGACCCAGTACTTC
CDR3: CASSVDPLETQYF

V: TRBV30
D: TRBD1
size: .
J: TRBJ2-7
DNA: TGTGCCTGGAGTTCCGGACAGGTCCTCTACTACGAGCAGTACTTC
CDR3: CAWSSGQVLYYEQYF

V: TRBV2
D: .
size: .
J: TRBJ2-1
DNA: TGTGCCAGCAGTGTTGGCCCCCCCGGGCACAATGAGCAGTTCTTC
CDR3: CASSVGPPGHNEQFF

V: TRBV4-2
D: .
size: .
J: TRBJ2-3
DNA: TGTGCCAGCAGCCAACGGCCCCGTAGGGGAGAGCCGGAAGATACGCAGTATTTT
CDR3: CASSQRPRRGEPEDTQYF

V: TRBV28
D: TRBD1
size: .
J: TRBJ2-5
DNA: TGTGCCAGCAGCACTTCCGGACAGGGGTCAGAGACCCAGTACTTC
CDR3: CASSTSGQGSETQYF

V: TRBV25-1
D: .
size: .
J: TRBJ2-1
DNA: TGTGCCAGCACCGGTTACAATGAGCAGTTCTTC
CDR3: CASTGYNEQFF

V: TRBV19
D: .
size: once
J: TRBJ2-3
DNA: TGTGCCAGTAGTATCAGGGTGGCGGATGGAAAGGCAGATACGCAGTATTTT
CDR3: CASSIRVADGKADTQYF

V: TRBV5-1
D: TRBD1
size: .
J: TRBJ1-3
DNA: TGCGCCAGCAGGCAGGGGGCAGAAGGGACCATATATTTT
CDR3: CASRQGAEGTIYF

V: TRBV7-3
D: TRBD2
size: .
J: TRBJ2-5
DNA: TGTGCCAGCAGCCTAGGGACTAGCGGATCGGAGACCCAGTACTTC
CDR3: CASSLGTSGSETQYF

V: TRBV7-9
D: TRBD2
size: .
J: TRBJ2-3
DNA: TGTGCCAGCAGCTTAGAGGGTTGGCGACGGGAGGGCCGCCCAGATACGCAGTATTTT
CDR3: CASSLEGWRREGRPDTQYF

V: TRBV28
D: .
size: .
J: TRBJ1-5
DNA: TGTGCCAGCAGTTTGGGGTCCGGCAATCAGCCCCAGCATTTT
CDR3: CASSLGSGNQPQHF

V: TRBV10-3
D: .
size: .
J: TRBJ1-1
DNA: TGTGCCATCAGTGAGTCGAACCCCACGGTTCGGACTGAAGCTTTCTTT
CDR3: CAISESNPTVRTEAFF

V: TRBV7-9
D: TRBD1
size: .
J: TRBJ2-5
DNA: TGTGCCAGCAGTTGGGACAGGATCCAAGAGACCCAGTACTTC
CDR3: CASSWDRIQETQYF

V: TRBV11-2
D: .
size: .
J: TRBJ2-7
DNA: TGTGCCAGCAGCTTAGAGGGCACGGGGGCCGAGCAGTACTTC
CDR3: CASSLEGTGAEQYF

V: TRBV18
D: TRBD1
size: .
J: TRBJ2-3
DNA: TGTGCCAGCTCACTCTCCCGGGACAGGGTACGGACAGATACGCAGTATTTT
CDR3: CASSLSRDRVRTDTQYF

V: TRBV7-9
D: .
size: .
J: TRBJ1-6
DNA: TGTGCCAGCAGCCCCCCAGGGATGACTAATTCACCCCTCCACTTT
CDR3: CASSPPGMTNSPLHF

V: TRBV5-4
D: .
size: .
J: TRBJ2-5
DNA: TGTGCCAGCAGCTTGGCCGTCGACGGGGAGACCCAGTACTTC
CDR3: CASSLAVDGETQYF

V: TRBV10-3
D: TRBD2
size: .
J: TRBJ2-1
DNA: TGTGCCATCAGGACGGATGGGACTAGCGTCTACAATGAGCAGTTCTTC
CDR3: CAIRTDGTSVYNEQFF

V: TRBV11-3
D: .
size: .
J: TRBJ1-2
DNA: TGTGCCAGCAGCGGAATCGGAAAGACCTATGGCTACACCTTC
CDR3: CASSGIGKTYGYTF

V: TRBV19
D: .
size: once
J: TRBJ2-3
DNA: TGTGCCAGTAGTCGCCAGCTGGGTGGCACAGATACGCAGTATTTT
CDR3: CASSRQLGGTDTQYF

V: TRBV6-1
D: .
size: .
J: TRBJ2-5
DNA: TGTGCCAGCAGTCCCGGGACTCAAGAGACCCAGTACTTC
CDR3: CASSPGTQETQYF

V: TRBV21-1
D: .
size: .
J: TRBJ2-7
DNA: TGTGCCAGCAGCAAAGCCGGGACTAGCGACTCCTACGAGCAGTACTTC
CDR3: CASSKAGTSDSYEQYF

V: TRBV25-1
D: .
size: .
J: TRBJ2-4
DNA: TGTGCCAGCAGTGACTTCGGACGGGGAAACATTCAGTACTTC
CDR3: CASSDFGRGNIQYF

V: TRBV12-5
D: .
size: .
J: TRBJ1-5
DNA: TGTGCTAGTGGTTTGTCCGAAAATCAGCCCCAGCATTTT
CDR3: CASGLSENQPQHF

V: TRBV27
D: TRBD1
size: .
J: TRBJ1-5
DNA: TGTGCCAGCAGTCTTGGACAGGGACTCGCCACGAATCAGCCCCAGCATTTT
CDR3: CASSLGQGLATNQPQHF

V: TRBV9
D: .
size: .
J: TRBJ2-2
DNA: TGTGCCAGCAGCGGCCGACTAGGATCGAGTGGGGAGCTGTTTTTT
CDR3: CASSGRLGSSGELFF

V: TRBV7-9
D: .
size: .
J: TRBJ2-7
DNA: TGTGCCAGCAGCTTGGCCGCCGCTATGGGGTACGAGCAGTACTTC
CDR3: CASSLAAAMGYEQYF

V: TRBV28
D: TRBD2
size: .
J: TRBJ2-7
DNA: TGTGCCAGCAGTTTGCCTTCTCTAGCGGGAGTTTACGAGCAGTACTTC
CDR3: CASSLPSLAGVYEQYF

V: TRBV5-4
D: TRBD1
size: few
J: TRBJ1-2
DNA: TGTGCCAGCAGCCGAAACAGGGGGGACTATGGCTACACCTTC
CDR3: CASSRNRGDYGYTF

V: TRBV5-8
D: .
size: .
J: TRBJ2-5
DNA: TGTGCCAGCAGTCACTCAGGGAGGTACGGGGAGACCCAGTACTTC
CDR3: CASSHSGRYGETQYF

V: TRBV9
D: TRBD2
size: .
J: TRBJ2-3
DNA: TGTGCCAGCAGCCTGCGACTAGCGGCTAGCACAGATACGCAGTATTTT
CDR3: CASSLRLAASTDTQYF

V: TRBV10-3
D: .
size: .
J: TRBJ2-4
DNA: TGTGCCATCAGTGAGTCTGAGGCGACCAAAAACATTCAGTACTTC
CDR3: CAISESEATKNIQYF

V: TRBV5-1
D: .
size: .
J: TRBJ2-5
DNA: TGCGCCAGCAGCCGAGGGTCTCAAGAGACCCAGTACTTC
CDR3: CASSRGSQETQYF

V: TRBV28
D: .
size: .
J: TRBJ1-2
DNA: TGTGCCAGCAGTTTAGGGAGGAGGGGGGTTGGCTACACCTTC
CDR3: CASSLGRRGVGYTF

V: TRBV11-2
D: .
size: .
J: TRBJ1-4
DNA: TGTGCCAGCAGCCCACGCACGGGAGGGACGGAAAAACTGTTTTTT
CDR3: CASSPRTGGTEKLFF

V: TRBV7-2
D: .
size: once
J: TRBJ2-2
DNA: TGTGCCAGCAGCCCACAGCGTTCCACCGGGGAGCTGTTTTTT
CDR3: CASSPQRSTGELFF

V: TRBV7-3
D: TRBD2
size: .
J: TRBJ2-5
DNA: TGTGCCAGCAGCTTAAAGGGACTAGCGGGAGTACGCTCTGAGACCCAGTACTTC
CDR3: CASSLKGLAGVRSETQYF

V: TRBV11-2
D: .
size: .
J: TRBJ2-5
DNA: TGTGCCAGCAGCTCGCGAATGGGACCAGGGGAGACCCAGTACTTC
CDR3: CASSSRMGPGETQYF

V: TRBV6-5
D: .
size: .
J: TRBJ1-1
DNA: TGTGCCAGCAGAGATAGGCCCGGGCTGGTCCCTGAAGCTTTCTTT
CDR3: CASRDRPGLVPEAFF

V: TRBV6-5
D: .
size: .
J: TRBJ1-1
DNA: TGTGCCAGCAGTTACTCGTGGGCCTCCTCAGAGGGTGAAGCTTTCTTT
CDR3: CASSYSWASSEGEAFF

V: TRBV10-1
D: TRBD2
size: .
J: TRBJ2-7
DNA: TGCGCCAGCAGGAAAGGACTAGCGGAGGGTTACGAGCAGTACTTC
CDR3: CASRKGLAEGYEQYF

V: TRBV28
D: .
size: .
J: TRBJ2-5
DNA: TGTGCCAGCAGAGGGGGGCAGTTCCAAGAGACCCAGTACTTC
CDR3: CASRGGQFQETQYF

V: TRBV7-2
D: .
size: .
J: TRBJ2-7
DNA: TGTGCCAGCAGCTTAGAGGGCAGGGGAAACTACGAGCAGTACTTC
CDR3: CASSLEGRGNYEQYF

V: TRBV2
D: .
size: .
J: TRBJ2-3
DNA: TGTGCCAGCAGTGACGACTCTACAGATACGCAGTATTTT
CDR3: CASSDDSTDTQYF

V: TRBV5-4
D: TRBD1
size: .
J: TRBJ2-4
DNA: TGTGCCAGCAGCTTTAGACAGGGCATGTCCAAAAACATTCAGTACTTC
CDR3: CASSFRQGMSKNIQYF